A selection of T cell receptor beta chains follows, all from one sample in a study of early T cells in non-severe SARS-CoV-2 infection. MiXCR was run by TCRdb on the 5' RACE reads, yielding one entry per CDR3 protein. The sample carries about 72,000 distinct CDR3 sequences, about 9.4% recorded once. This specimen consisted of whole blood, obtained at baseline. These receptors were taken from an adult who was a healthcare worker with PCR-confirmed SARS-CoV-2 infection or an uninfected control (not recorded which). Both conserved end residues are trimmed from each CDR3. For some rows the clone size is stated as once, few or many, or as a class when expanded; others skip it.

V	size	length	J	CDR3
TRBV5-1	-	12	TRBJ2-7	ASSAKTGVHEQY
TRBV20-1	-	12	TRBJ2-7	SALARGAAYEQY
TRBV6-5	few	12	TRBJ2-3	ASSPWDRADTQY
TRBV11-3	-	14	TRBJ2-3	ASSFPGLVGTDTQY
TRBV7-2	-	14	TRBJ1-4	ASSSNQGPANEKLF
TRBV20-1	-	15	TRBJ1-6	SARGTGLKPYNSPLH
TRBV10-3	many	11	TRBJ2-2	ASDGKGTGELF
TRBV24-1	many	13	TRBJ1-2	ATSDSTGTVDGYT
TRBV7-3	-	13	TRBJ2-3	ASSLNGGSEDTQY
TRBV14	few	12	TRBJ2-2	ASSQWGGTGELF
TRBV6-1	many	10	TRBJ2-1	ASSQGSNEQF
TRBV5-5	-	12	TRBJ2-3	ASSRPGDADTQY
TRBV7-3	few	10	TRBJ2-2	ASSLRTGELF
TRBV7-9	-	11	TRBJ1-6	ASSSGQGSPLH
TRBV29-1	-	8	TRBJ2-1	SARTSKQF
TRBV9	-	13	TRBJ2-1	ASSFTGGSYNEQF
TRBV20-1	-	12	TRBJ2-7	SATSPEESYEQY
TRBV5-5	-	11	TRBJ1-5	ASSLVLNQPQH
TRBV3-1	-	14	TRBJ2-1	ASSQQGAGGHNEQF
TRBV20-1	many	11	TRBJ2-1	SARDTLAGGQF
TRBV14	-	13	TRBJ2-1	ASSQGLAGANEQF
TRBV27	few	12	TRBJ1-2	ASSTRETGYGYT
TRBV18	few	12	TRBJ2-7	ASSPQQGGEEQY
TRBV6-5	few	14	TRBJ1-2	ASSRTTGGRSYGYT
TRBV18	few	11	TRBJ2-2	ASSPTSTGELF
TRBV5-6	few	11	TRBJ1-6	ASSGAYRSPLH
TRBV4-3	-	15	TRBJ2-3	ASSQGNSGDGTDTQY
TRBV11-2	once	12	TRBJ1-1	ASSSHSVNTEAF
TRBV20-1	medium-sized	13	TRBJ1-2	SARLAGESGYGYT
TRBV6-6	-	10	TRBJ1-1	ASSDTRAAAF
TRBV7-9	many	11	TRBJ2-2	ATRWGGTGELF
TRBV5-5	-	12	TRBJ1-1	ASSWTGENTEAF
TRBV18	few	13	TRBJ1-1	ASSAKTGLDTEAF
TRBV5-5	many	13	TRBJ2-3	ASSLQLAGADTQY
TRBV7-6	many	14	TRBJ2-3	ASTSTPGGSTDTQY
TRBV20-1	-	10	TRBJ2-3	SARVRTDTQY
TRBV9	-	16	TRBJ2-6	ASSVSTGDTSGANVLT
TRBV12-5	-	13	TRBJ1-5	ASGQVTQSNQPQH
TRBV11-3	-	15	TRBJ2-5	ASSQDWTGKSSGTQY
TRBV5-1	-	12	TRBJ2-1	ASRSGLSYNEQF
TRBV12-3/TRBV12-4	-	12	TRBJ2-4	ASSFAGTKNIQY
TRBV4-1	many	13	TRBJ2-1	ASSQDRGNYNEQF
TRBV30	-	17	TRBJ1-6	AWSTGQGANILNNSPLH
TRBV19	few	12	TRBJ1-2	ASSIQPGQFGYT
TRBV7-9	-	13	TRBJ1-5	ASSPDGQGSQPQH
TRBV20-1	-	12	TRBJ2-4	SAIGWGAKNIQY
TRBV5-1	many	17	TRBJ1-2	ASSLDNSFNYGETGGYA